The clone carrying this T cell receptor (beta chain) was counted at least ten times. Its antigen is as yet unknown. This specimen belongs to a study of metastatic and nonmetastatic thyroid tumors. Background on the study: Repertoires from malignant and benign thyroid patients were compared across blood and tumor or nodule tissue. General study results and limits: In blood and tumor, TCR beta diversity was reportedly significantly higher in malignant thyroid tumors than in benign nodules.

Authors' data handling: Clinicopathological groups supplied CDR3 differences that were used to build a distant-metastasis classifier for papillary thyroid cancer. TCRdb re-processed the PCR reads through MiXCR. The V and J calls come from TCRdb's annotation, not from the publication. Seen here are about 43,000 clones, about 3.2% observed once, and the top ten hold about 9.7%. There were no patients who had received any treatment before thyroid surgery. The CDR3 covers 14 residues. J lost 10 bases, V lost 4 bases, and 10 bases had no gene match. CDR1 SNHLY and CDR2 FYNNEI come from the germline V gene.

The rearrangement links TRBV2 to TRBJ2-1; 7 nucleotides align to TRBD2. Sample: blood. The sequence came from a female donor with papillary thyroid cancer or a benign thyroid nodule (not recorded which). Some clones in this sample may be carry-over from other donors' samples. The CDR3, as DNA: TGTGCCAGCAGTGTGGGAGGGCCGGTTTGGGAGCAGTTCTTC. Translating it yields CASSVGGPVWEQFF.